A single sample gave rise to the 14 T cell receptor beta chains below, sequenced in a study of blood T cell repertoires in COVID-19. The method was immunoSEQ multiplex PCR; TCRdb's version includes in-frame clones alone and lacks a portion of them. The table lists about 250,000 clones, approximately 89% of them singletons, with around 6.3% in the top ten. The sample taken for sequencing was peripheral blood. The receptor source for this set is a woman aged 30 to 39 with COVID-19, enrolled during active disease.

The chain has TRBV6-6 and TRBJ2-3, with 8 bases that match TRBD2. Trimming cost V 0 bases and J 5 bases; bases outside gene matches: 7. There are 16 residues in the CDR3. Germline assignment: CDR1 MNHNY and CDR2 SVGAGI (reference sequence). The DNA for the CDR3 is TGTGCCAGCAGTTACTCGACCGCGGGAGGAGGAGATACGCAGTATTTT. Residues: CASSYSTAGGGDTQYF.

This chain uses TRBV28 with TRBJ2-7; 7 nucleotides agree with TRBD1. The germline CDR1 and CDR2 sequences are MDHEN and SYDVKM. V dropped 2 bases and J dropped 6; count of bases not matched to a gene: 7. The length of the CDR3 is 14 residues. The CDR3 here is CASSLGQDIGEQYF. The CDR3, as DNA: TGTGCCAGCAGTTTAGGACAGGATATCGGCGAGCAGTACTTC.

This clone came up once. CDR3: CASSTLSGGAGQFF. CDR3 coding DNA: TGTGCCAGCAGTACCCTGTCGGGGGGGGCCGGGCAGTTCTTC. This chain links TRBV28 with TRBJ2-1, with 8 nucleotides matching TRBD2. Per germline, CDR1 MDHEN and CDR2 SYDVKM. J gave up 12 bases and V 5 bases, and 12 bases lay outside the gene matches. The CDR3 runs to 14 residues.

The chain joins TRBV9 to TRBJ2-5, with a tentative D call TRBD2 (5 bases). Trimming shortened V by 0 bases and J by 9 bases, and 15 bases separated the two germline ends. This CDR3 region has 14 residues. Germline CDR1 is SGDLS and CDR2 is YYNGEE. The CDR3, as DNA: TGTGCCAGCAGCGTAGGGAGGACTCCCGGGCCCCAGTACTTC. Translating it yields CASSVGRTPGPQYF.

J is TRBJ1-2 and V is TRBV5-6; D is unclear. In germline, CDR1 is SGHDT, CDR2 YYEEEE. CDR3 length equals 12 residues. Trimming removed 3 bases at V and 3 bases at J, with 6 bases between. The CDR3 DNA reads as TGTGCCAGCAGCTACACAGACTATGGCTACACCTTC. This gives the protein CASSYTDYGYTF.

The V and J genes are TRBV5-1 and TRBJ2-3; 8 nucleotides agree with TRBD2. Germline values: CDR1 SGHRS, CDR2 YFSETQ. The CDR3 runs to 15 residues. Trimming removed 4 bases from V and 0 bases from J; junction bases left unmatched: 4. The CDR3 loop reads CASSPSGGSTDTQYF. In DNA form, the CDR3 reads TGCGCCAGCAGCCCCTCGGGGGGGAGCACAGATACGCAGTATTTT.

This CDR3 is CASSDGTGTNEKLFF. The CDR3, as DNA: TGCGCCAGCAGCGATGGGACAGGTACTAATGAAAAACTGTTTTTT. The chain uses TRBV5-1 and TRBJ1-4, with 8 bases matching TRBD1. This CDR3 has 15 amino acids. In germline, CDR1 is SGHRS, CDR2 YFSETQ. V lost 4 bases to trimming and J lost 2 bases; unmatched junction nucleotides: 4.

V is TRBV9 and J is TRBJ2-5; D unresolved. The CDR3 sequence is 15 residues long. Germline V gives CDR1 SGDLS, CDR2 YYNGEE. V lost 1 base and J 5 bases, leaving 15 bases between the germline ends. CDR3 sequence: CASSVNLVLGETQYF. The CDR3 DNA is TGTGCCAGCAGCGTAAACTTAGTGCTCGGGGAGACCCAGTACTTC.

CDR3 bases: TGTGCCAGCAGCTCTACAGAGTCCTACGAGCAGTACGTC. It translates to CASSSTESYEQYV. This chain uses TRBV7-9 with TRBJ2-7; D gene ambiguous. The CDR3 totals 13 residues. Looked up from germline, CDR1 is SEHNR and CDR2 is FQNEAQ (reference sequence). Between the trimmed V and J ends, which lost 4 bases and 1 base, there was a span of 8 bases.

This chain connects TRBV24-1 to TRBJ2-3; D might be TRBD2 (5 bases). Germline V gene lookup returns CDR1 KGHDR and CDR2 SFDVKD. This CDR3 has 16 amino acids. The germline V and J ends were trimmed by 0 bases and 2 bases, with 11 bases remaining between them. CDR3 sequence (DNA): TGTGCCACCAGTGATTTGAAATCCGGGAACACAGATACGCAGTATTTT. Translation: CATSDLKSGNTDTQYF.

The chain employs TRBV27 and TRBJ2-3; 7 bases are a match to TRBD1. The V segment lost 5 bases and the J segment 2 bases; nucleotides outside the gene matches: 4. CDR1 is MNHEY and CDR2 is SMNVEV in the germline V gene (reference sequence). CDR3 size: 14 residues. The CDR3 loop reads CASSRDRDTDTQYF. Here the CDR3 DNA reads TGTGCCAGCAGTCGGGACAGAGACACAGATACGCAGTATTTT.

The chain uses TRBV6-5 and TRBJ1-5; 8 bases are a match to TRBD1. The ends lost 8 bases at V and 6 bases at J; junction bases unmatched: 6. Looked up from germline, CDR1 is MNHEY and CDR2 is SVGAGI. The CDR3 has 13 amino acids. The chain's CDR3 is CASQGAEGQPQHF. The CDR3 DNA reads as TGTGCCAGCCAGGGGGCGGAGGGTCAGCCCCAGCATTTT.

V is TRBV2 and J is TRBJ2-1, with 10 bases fitting TRBD1. The CDR3 spans 13 residues. J was trimmed by 3 bases and V by 10 bases; bases with no gene match: 3. The germline V gene encodes CDR1 SNHLY and CDR2 FYNNEI. CDR3 DNA sequence: TGTGCCAACGGGACAGGGGTCTACAATGAGCAGTTCTTC. Its protein product is CANGTGVYNEQFF.

The rearrangement joins TRBV7-2 to TRBJ1-2, with 9 bases matching TRBD1. The J segment lost 8 bases and the V segment lost 6 bases, leaving 7 bases of the junction unmatched. There are 13 residues in the CDR3. CDR1 SGHTA and CDR2 FQGNSA come from the germline V gene. CDR3 DNA: TGTGCCAGCAGTCCCGGGACAGGGCACGGCTACACCTTC. Translating it yields CASSPGTGHGYTF. The full variable domain, completed using reference TRBV7-2 and TRBJ1-2, is GAGVSQSPSNKVTEKGKDVELRCDPISGHTALYWYRQSLGQGLEFLIYFQGNSAPDKSGLPSDRFSAERTGGSVSTLTIQRTQQEDSAVYLCASSPGTGHGYTFGSGTRLTVV.